This entry lists 15 T cell receptor beta chains sequenced from one sample in a study of shared clonotypes between healthy human individuals (TCRdb year 2020). For the CD8 naive samples, CD45RO-negative cells were positively selected for CCR7, yielding a CD45RA+CCR7+ population from which TemRA cells were excluded. Library generation was performed with the immunoSEQ multiplex PCR assay. TCRdb stores this immuneACCESS table with in-frame sequences only. Part of the clones is absent; in the studies checked, under half of the shortfall reflects unresolved V genes, and no reason is known for the rest. Here the sample has roughly 2,000,000 clones; 80% to 95% occur a single time. The ten biggest clones cover about 1.7% of the sample. The sample taken for sequencing was naive CD8+ T cells from PBMCs. Per the publication, the cell subset or site label means: CD45RA+CCR7+. The receptors originated from a man between 18 and 29 years old in good health. Some clones in this sample may be carry-over from other donors' samples.

The J gene is TRBJ2-6, the V gene TRBV27, with D possibly matching TRBD1 (5 bases). Per germline, CDR1 MNHEY and CDR2 SMNVEV (reference sequence). Trimming removed 8 bases at V and 2 bases at J, with 19 bases between. This CDR3 comprises 17 residues. Here the CDR3 reads CASSLQVLGPGANVLTF. The CDR3 DNA sequence: TGTGCCAGCTCATTACAGGTCCTAGGGCCTGGGGCCAACGTCCTGACTTTC.

CDR3 sequence reads: CASSQNWDLNTGELFF. In nucleotides, the CDR3 is TGCGCCAGCAGCCAAAATTGGGACTTGAACACCGGGGAGCTGTTTTTT. The rearrangement links TRBV4-1 to TRBJ2-2; a possible D gene is TRBD2 (6 bases). The V end lost 2 bases, the J end lost 1 base, and 11 bases lay between the germline ends. The CDR3 is made up of 16 amino acids. In germline, CDR1 is MGHRA, CDR2 YSYEKL.

The V and J genes are TRBV7-9 and TRBJ2-6; D gene uncertain. Germline values: CDR1 SEHNR, CDR2 FQNEAQ (reference sequence). The CDR3 sequence is 15 residues long. The V end was cut by 5 bases, the J end by 2 bases, with 10 bases between. In nucleotides, the CDR3 is TGTGCCAGCAGCGTAGGGCCTACTGGGGCCAACGTCCTGACTTTC. Translated, it gives CASSVGPTGANVLTF.

The V and J genes are TRBV7-9 and TRBJ2-7; D tentatively reads TRBD1 or TRBD2 (7 bases each). Trimming cost V 4 bases and J 7 bases, with 17 bases left between them. Germline V gene sequence: CDR1 SEHNR, CDR2 FQNEAQ (reference sequence). The CDR3 sequence is 14 residues long. In nucleotides, the CDR3 is TGTGCCAGCAGCTGGGAGGGGGCGTCCGGAGAGCAGTACTTC. It specifies CASSWEGASGEQYF.

A single count supports this clone. The chain has TRBV6-1 and TRBJ1-3; 7 bases map to TRBD1. After removal of 2 bases from V and 4 bases from J, the junction contained 14 bases not matched to a gene. This CDR3 spans 18 amino acids. Germline-derived CDR1 and CDR2 are MNHNS and SASEGT. This CDR3 reads CASSERSYAGGDGNTIYF. CDR3 nucleotides: TGTGCCAGCAGTGAAAGAAGTTATGCAGGGGGAGACGGAAACACCATATATTTT.

V gene TRBV11-3 combines with J gene TRBJ2-1; possibly TRBD2 for D (7 bases). This CDR3 has 17 residues. V gave up 0 bases and J gave up 2 bases, with 14 bases separating them. In germline, CDR1 is SGHNT, CDR2 YENEEA. The CDR3 sequence is CASSLDIKGGTYNEQFF. The CDR3 region has the DNA TGTGCCAGCAGCTTAGATATAAAGGGGGGGACCTACAATGAGCAGTTCTTC.

The rearrangement joins TRBV27 to TRBJ2-1; D possibly corresponds to TRBD2 (6 bases). Trimming pared 6 bases from V and 2 bases from J, leaving 17 bases between. The CDR3 has 16 residues. Germline V CDR1 and CDR2: MNHEY, SMNVEV (reference sequence). The CDR3 DNA reads TGTGCCAGCAGAATAGGGGTAGCGGAGCCCTACAATGAGCAGTTCTTC. It is translated as CASRIGVAEPYNEQFF.

The CDR3 is CASSLNWAGNTEAFF. The DNA for the CDR3 is TGTGCCAGCAGCTTAAACTGGGCCGGGAACACTGAAGCTTTCTTT. This chain uses TRBV7-3 with TRBJ1-1; D is uncertain. Per the germline V gene, CDR1 is SGHTA and CDR2 is FQGTGA. The CDR3 loop spans 15 amino acids. Trimming took off 1 base at V and 1 base at J, with 10 bases between the two ends.

V gene TRBV5-1 combines with J gene TRBJ2-7; 8 bases agree with TRBD1. CDR3 length equals 12 residues. J gave up 2 bases and V 7 bases, and 2 bases lay outside the gene matches. Looked up from germline, CDR1 is SGHRS and CDR2 is YFSETQ. DNA for the CDR3: TGCGCCAGCCAGGGGGCTACCTACGAGCAGTACTTC. Translating gives CASQGATYEQYF.

This chain uses TRBV6-5 with TRBJ2-2, with 7 bases aligning to TRBD1. The CDR3 totals 15 residues. Germline CDR1 MNHEY, CDR2 SVGAGI. V lost 6 bases to trimming and J lost 0 bases; unmatched junction nucleotides: 4. The CDR3 DNA sequence: TGTGCCAGCAGCTGGGACAGTCCGAACACCGGGGAGCTGTTTTTT. It encodes CASSWDSPNTGELFF.

This rearrangement joins TRBV5-6 to TRBJ2-1; D gene unclear. Trimming removed 4 bases from V and 5 bases from J, with 7 bases in between. Germline V lookup: CDR1 SGHDT, CDR2 YYEEEE. The CDR3 totals 12 residues. For the CDR3, the DNA is TGTGCCAGCAGCCAGAACGACAATGAGCAGTTCTTC. It translates to CASSQNDNEQFF. Drawing the rest from reference TRBV5-6 and TRBJ2-1, the complete variable domain is DAGVTQSPTHLIKTRGQQVTLRCSPKSGHDTVSWYQQALGQGPQFIFQYYEEEERQRGNFPDRFSGHQFPNYSSELNVNALLLGDSALYLCASSQNDNEQFFGPGTRLTVL.

The chain employs TRBV6-5 and TRBJ2-5; D is possibly TRBD1 (6 bases). The germline CDR1 and CDR2 sequences are MNHEY and SVGAGI. The germline V and J ends were trimmed by 0 bases and 5 bases, with 13 bases remaining between them. The CDR3 length is 15 residues. This chain's CDR3 is CASSYSSGDGETQYF. The CDR3 DNA is TGTGCCAGCAGTTACTCCTCAGGGGATGGGGAGACCCAGTACTTC.

The chain uses TRBV10-3 and TRBJ2-7; possibly TRBD1 for D (5 bases). This CDR3 has 14 amino acids. Trimming removed 3 bases from V and 0 bases from J, with 9 bases in between. The germline CDR1 and CDR2 sequences are ENHRY and SYGVKD. In DNA form, the CDR3 reads TGTGCCATCAGTGACCAGGGTATCTCCTACGAGCAGTACTTC. Translated, it gives CAISDQGISYEQYF.

The rearrangement joins TRBV7-9 to TRBJ1-1, with D hard to call. Germline assignment: CDR1 SEHNR and CDR2 FQNEAQ (reference sequence). The CDR3 is made up of 12 amino acids. V was trimmed by 5 bases and J by 8 bases, leaving 12 bases between them. The CDR3 region has the DNA TGTGCCAGCAGCCCCCGTCCCAACGAAGCTTTCTTT. This translates into CASSPRPNEAFF.

The chain combines TRBV29-1 with TRBJ2-3; 9 bases fit TRBD2. This CDR3 has 14 amino acids. Germline CDR1 reads SQVTM; CDR2 reads ANQGSEA. The ends lost 2 bases at V and 0 bases at J; junction bases unmatched: 0. CDR3 nucleotide sequence: TGCAGCGTTGAAACTAGCGGGAGCACAGATACGCAGTATTTT. Encoded protein: CSVETSGSTDTQYF.